This is a list of T cell receptor beta chains from one sample in a study of regulatory T cells in long-lasting Graves disease. TCRdb called the multiplex PCR reads again in MiXCR, with one record for every CDR3 protein. The sample lists a few hundred thousand distinct CDR3 sequences, under 25% occurring once. This material consisted of peripheral blood mononuclear cells (PBMCs), taken when the disease was refractory, from a patient treated with antithyroid drugs. These receptors were obtained from a female donor with Graves disease. CDR3s include the opening cysteine and the closing phenylalanine or tryptophan. D genes are given only for firm matches. Size tells how often a clone was seen (once, few, many) or the class of an expanded clone, and some rows leave it out.

many	-	TRBJ1-1	TRBV7-2	CASSLAGGYTEAFF	TGTGCCAGCAGCTTAGCCGGGGGGTACACTGAAGCTTTCTTT
-	-	TRBJ2-7	TRBV6-5	CASSYLSGEEGHEQYF	TGTGCCAGCAGTTACCTTAGCGGTGAGGAAGGTCACGAGCAGTACTTC
few	-	TRBJ2-3	TRBV6-1	CASSGSGTFTDTQYF	TGTGCCAGCAGCGGGTCAGGGACCTTCACAGATACGCAGTATTTT
few	-	TRBJ2-7	TRBV7-2	CASSLGTGVTYEQYF	TGTGCCAGCAGCTTAGGGACGGGAGTCACCTACGAGCAGTACTTC
-	-	TRBJ2-2	TRBV12-5	CASGSLNSGELFF	TGTGCTAGTGGTTCCCTTAATTCCGGGGAGCTGTTTTTT
-	-	TRBJ2-3	TRBV12-3/TRBV12-4	CASTLQGDLTDTQYF	TGTGCCAGCACCCTACAAGGGGACCTCACAGATACGCAGTATTTT
-	-	TRBJ1-3	TRBV6-2/TRBV6-3	CASSYSWPSSSGNTIYF	TGTGCCAGCAGTTACTCTTGGCCGAGTTCCTCTGGAAACACCATATATTTT
-	-	TRBJ2-3	TRBV27	CASSSIETDTQYF	TGTGCCAGCAGTTCGATCGAGACAGATACGCAGTATTTT
many	-	TRBJ1-1	TRBV20-1	CSASQGRGTEAFF	TGCAGTGCTAGCCAGGGAAGAGGCACTGAAGCTTTCTTT
many	-	TRBJ1-2	TRBV2	CATRRDRNSDYGYTF	TGTGCCACCCGACGGGACCGCAACTCCGACTATGGCTACACCTTC
-	-	TRBJ2-7	TRBV10-3	CATSPTYEQYF	TGTGCCACATCCCCGACCTACGAGCAGTACTTC
many	TRBD1	TRBJ1-2	TRBV3-1	CASSQRTGSDGYTF	TGTGCCAGCAGCCAACGGACAGGGAGTGATGGCTACACCTTC
-	-	TRBJ1-1	TRBV28	CASSLRRGRGTEAFF	TGTGCCAGCAGTTTACGTCGGGGGCGGGGAACTGAAGCTTTCTTT
few	TRBD1	TRBJ1-1	TRBV19	CASKSTGTGEAFF	TGTGCCAGTAAATCGACAGGGACCGGTGAAGCTTTCTTT
-	-	TRBJ2-7	TRBV14	CASSQALKDTYYEQYF	TGTGCCAGCAGCCAAGCCCTGAAGGACACCTACTACGAGCAGTACTTC